What follows are 26 T cell receptor beta chains derived from one specimen sequenced in a study of cytomegalovirus exposure and HLA in healthy donors (dated by TCRdb to the late 2010s). To prepare the library, the immunoSEQ multiplex PCR assay was applied. A mixture of 60 forward primers for TCR Vbeta segments and 13 reverse primers for TCR Jbeta segments was used in the multiplex PCR. TCRdb stores this immuneACCESS table with in-frame sequences only. Part of the clones is absent; in the studies checked, under half of the shortfall reflects unresolved V genes, and no reason is known for the rest. This sample lists 150,000 to 200,000 clones; more than 60% were detected once. Roughly 1.5% of the sample goes to the ten largest clones. Sequences were obtained from PBMCs. These receptor sequences come from a woman aged 25 to 39 in good health and CMV-seronegative.

V usage is TRBV10-3 and J usage is TRBJ1-2, with TRBD1 identical over 9 bases. The CDR3 is 14 amino acids. Germline V gene data show CDR1 as ENHRY and CDR2 as SYGVKD. Unmatched junction bases numbered 10, after V lost 7 bases and J lost 7 bases. For the CDR3, the DNA is TGTGCCATCAAAGGGACAGGGCAAGGCGGTGGCTACACCTTC. Its protein is CAIKGTGQGGGYTF.

The chain employs TRBV2 and TRBJ1-5, with D unresolved. Looked up from germline, CDR1 is SNHLY and CDR2 is FYNNEI. The CDR3 spans 13 residues. The V gene lost 8 bases and the J gene lost 3 bases, with 11 bases spanning the gap. Written as DNA, the CDR3 is TGTGCCAGCGCCCTCGGGGTCAATCAGCCCCAGCATTTT. This codes for CASALGVNQPQHF.

The J gene is TRBJ2-3, the V gene TRBV19; TRBD2 matches at 9 bases. After removal of 8 bases from V and 5 bases from J, the junction contained 8 bases not matched to a gene. CDR3 length: 14 residues. Germline V CDR1 and CDR2: LNHDA, SQIVND (reference sequence). The CDR3 DNA reads TGTGCCAGTGCCAGACTAGCGGTAAAAGATACGCAGTATTTT. Amino acids: CASARLAVKDTQYF.

This chain connects TRBV30 to TRBJ1-4, with D tentatively TRBD1 (5 bases). Trimming stripped 2 bases from V and 8 bases from J, with 21 bases between. The CDR3 sequence is 16 residues long. From germline, CDR1 is GTSNPN and CDR2 SVGIG (reference sequence). DNA of the CDR3: TGTGCCTGGAGTATAGAAGGGAGGGGAGGAGACGAAAAACTGTTTTTT. Translating it yields CAWSIEGRGGDEKLFF.

The chain recombines TRBV10-3 with TRBJ2-1, with TRBD1 matching over 8 bases. Germline CDR1 ENHRY, CDR2 SYGVKD. The V and J ends lost 7 bases and 0 bases, in that order; junction bases with no gene match: 11. The CDR3 spans 17 residues. As DNA, the CDR3 is TGTGCCATCATGTCCCAGGGGGCTAAAAGCTCCTACAATGAGCAGTTCTTC. Translating gives CAIMSQGAKSSYNEQFF.

The chain employs TRBV10-3 and TRBJ1-2, with 10 bases fitting TRBD1. The CDR3 has 16 residues. Germline V gives CDR1 ENHRY, CDR2 SYGVKD. The V and J ends lost 8 bases and 4 bases, in that order; junction bases with no gene match: 13. CDR3 bases: TGTGCCATCTCCGGGACAGGGGCCGGGGGGAGCTATGGCTACACCTTC. Its translation is CAISGTGAGGSYGYTF.

This chain uses TRBV5-5 with TRBJ1-2; TRBD1 aligns across 8 bases. V lost 4 bases and J lost 3; bases outside the gene matches: 5. The CDR3 extends over 14 amino acids. From germline, CDR1 is SGHKS and CDR2 YYEKEE (reference sequence). In DNA, the CDR3 is TGTGCCAGCAGCACTCAGGGGGCTGACTATGGCTACACCTTC. Its translation: CASSTQGADYGYTF.

The chain couples TRBV5-5 to TRBJ2-7; TRBD1 aligns across 8 bases. The CDR3 extends over 16 amino acids. Looked up from germline, CDR1 is SGHKS and CDR2 is YYEKEE (reference sequence). After removal of 3 bases from V and 6 bases from J, the junction contained 14 bases not matched to a gene. In DNA, the CDR3 is TGTGCCAGCAGCTCCAGTCCGGGACAGGCGTCTGGCGAGCAGTACTTC. It yields the protein CASSSSPGQASGEQYF.

This chain links TRBV6-6 with TRBJ2-1, with a tentative D call TRBD1 (5 bases). The CDR3 sequence is 15 residues long. CDR1 and CDR2 from the germline V gene are MNHNY and SVGAGI (reference sequence). Trimming pared 1 base from V and 6 bases from J, leaving 13 bases between. The CDR3 nucleotides are TGTGCCAGCAGTTACTTAGGGGTTACGGGCAATGAGCAGTTCTTC. Its translation is CASSYLGVTGNEQFF.

The chain joins TRBV5-1 to TRBJ2-3, with 8 nucleotides matching TRBD2. The CDR3 has 16 amino acids. Germline CDR1 is SGHRS and CDR2 is YFSETQ. With V trimmed by 0 bases and J by 5 bases, 8 bases remained unmatched. As DNA, the CDR3 is TGCGCCAGCAGCTTGGAAGGTAGCGGGGACATAGATACGCAGTATTTT. This translates into CASSLEGSGDIDTQYF.

The chain uses TRBV7-3 and TRBJ1-1, with 8 bases that match TRBD1. CDR1 and CDR2 (germline): SGHTA, FQGTGA. Unmatched junction bases numbered 2, after V lost 0 bases and J lost 8 bases. The CDR3 has 13 amino acids. The CDR3 DNA follows: TGTGCCAGCAGCTTAACCCGGACAGGGGAAGCTTTCTTT. Amino acids: CASSLTRTGEAFF.

The CDR3 spells CASSPQYNEQFF. In DNA form, the CDR3 reads TGTGCCAGCTCACCCCAATACAATGAGCAGTTCTTC. The chain links TRBV18 to TRBJ2-1; D is unclear. This CDR3 has 12 residues. In germline, CDR1 is KGHSH, CDR2 LQKENI. V gave up 3 bases and J gave up 4 bases, with 4 bases separating them.

Only a few counts were recorded for this clone. This rearrangement joins TRBV6-1 to TRBJ1-1; 10 positions agree with TRBD1. J gave up 1 base and V 7 bases, and 6 bases lay outside the gene matches. CDR1 MNHNS and CDR2 SASEGT come from the germline V gene. This CDR3 has 15 residues. CDR3: CASKLTGGGNTEAFF. In DNA, the CDR3 is TGTGCCAGCAAACTGACAGGGGGCGGGAACACTGAAGCTTTCTTT.

The chain employs TRBV19 and TRBJ1-4; 8 bases are shared with TRBD1. The CDR3 loop spans 15 amino acids. CDR1 and CDR2 from the germline V gene are LNHDA and SQIVND (reference sequence). V lost 3 bases and J lost 7; bases outside the gene matches: 7. The CDR3 loop reads CASSMRQGRSEKLFF. CDR3 nucleotides: TGTGCCAGTAGTATGCGACAGGGGAGAAGTGAAAAACTGTTTTTT. Full variable domain (outside the CDR3, taken from reference TRBV19 and TRBJ1-4): DGGITQSPKYLFRKEGQNVTLSCEQNLNHDAMYWYRQDPGQGLRLIYYSQIVNDFQKGDIAEGYSVSREKKESFPLTVTSAQKNPTAFYLCASSMRQGRSEKLFFGSGTQLSVL.

The rearrangement uses TRBV19 and TRBJ1-3, with D possibly TRBD1 on 6 matching bases. V was pared by 6 bases and J by 2 bases, with 14 bases between. Germline CDR1 and CDR2: LNHDA and SQIVND (reference sequence). This CDR3 is built from 15 residues. As DNA, the CDR3 is TGTGCCAGTAGGCGAAGACAGGAGGCTGGAAACACCATATATTTT. Translating gives CASRRRQEAGNTIYF.

In its sample, this clone was seen a few times. V and J are TRBV6-1 and TRBJ1-2; a possible D gene is TRBD1 (5 bases). Germline V gene data show CDR1 as MNHNS and CDR2 as SASEGT. V was shortened by 3 bases and J by 8 bases, with 16 bases between the two germline ends. The CDR3 extends over 14 amino acids. The CDR3 DNA reads as TGTGCCAGCAGTGATGGGCAGGGAACGAGGGGCTACACCTTC. The encoded protein is CASSDGQGTRGYTF.

This rearrangement joins TRBV29-1 to TRBJ1-4; no clear D gene. This CDR3 has 13 amino acids. V was clipped by 7 bases and J by 4 bases, with 13 bases between them. From germline, CDR1 is SQVTM and CDR2 ANQGSEA. DNA for the CDR3: TGCAGCGCCAGGACTCCCGGTAATGAAAAACTGTTTTTT. It is translated as CSARTPGNEKLFF.

CDR3 DNA: TGTGCCAGCAGCTTCCGCGTGACCGGGGAGCTGTTTTTT. As protein: CASSFRVTGELFF. J is TRBJ2-2 and V is TRBV11-2; no definite D call. Germline assignment: CDR1 SGHAT and CDR2 FQNNGV. V lost 3 bases and J 5 bases, leaving 7 bases between the germline ends. The CDR3 is 13 amino acids.

This rearrangement joins TRBV5-1 to TRBJ1-4, with unresolved D. The CDR3 is made up of 15 amino acids. Trimming took off 1 base at V and 7 bases at J, with 14 bases between the two ends. Per germline, CDR1 SGHRS and CDR2 YFSETQ. Here the CDR3 DNA reads TGCGCCAGCAGCTTGAGGAACACCCGGGGTGAAAAACTGTTTTTT. Translated: CASSLRNTRGEKLFF.

V is TRBV19 and J is TRBJ1-5; D possibly corresponds to TRBD1 (5 bases). Germline-derived CDR1 and CDR2 are LNHDA and SQIVND (reference sequence). The CDR3 is 14 residues long. Trimming stripped 3 bases from V and 5 bases from J, with 11 bases between. This CDR3 is CASSIWWGDQPQHF. The CDR3 DNA reads as TGTGCCAGTAGTATCTGGTGGGGGGATCAGCCCCAGCATTTT.

The chain uses TRBV28 and TRBJ1-5; a possible D gene is TRBD1 (6 bases). Germline CDR1 and CDR2: MDHEN and SYDVKM. The CDR3 sequence is 15 residues long. Between the trimmed V and J ends, which lost 2 bases and 3 bases, there was a span of 11 bases. This CDR3 is CASSLLDRLNQPQHF. The CDR3 coding sequence is TGTGCCAGCAGTTTACTGGACAGACTCAATCAGCCCCAGCATTTT.

V usage is TRBV6-6 and J usage is TRBJ2-7, with 9 nucleotides matching TRBD1. Trimming removed 1 base from V and 3 bases from J; junction bases left unmatched: 4. The CDR3 consists of 15 residues. The germline V gene encodes CDR1 MNHNY and CDR2 SVGAGI (reference sequence). CDR3 residues: CASSYFGTGIYEQYF. The DNA for the CDR3 is TGTGCCAGCAGTTACTTCGGGACAGGGATCTACGAGCAGTACTTC.

As to this clone: Its ends do not fully match the called genes, so a read error is possible. The chain is built from TRBV4-2 and TRBJ2-5; 8 nucleotides match TRBD2. CDR1 and CDR2 from the germline V gene are LGHNA and YNFKEQ. This CDR3 is built from 19 residues. Here the CDR3 DNA reads TGTGCCAGCAGCCAAGGGGCATACCCAACTAGCGGAGACCAAGGGACCCAGTACTTC. The encoded protein is CASSQGAYPTSGDQGTQYF.

V usage is TRBV5-1 and J usage is TRBJ2-7, with D uncertain. The CDR3 is made up of 14 amino acids. Looked up from germline, CDR1 is SGHRS and CDR2 is YFSETQ. The ends were cut back, 3 bases at V and 2 bases at J, with 12 bases in the middle. The CDR3 reads CASSSSTFPYEQYF. In DNA form, the CDR3 reads TGCGCCAGCAGCTCGTCGACATTCCCCTACGAGCAGTACTTC.

This chain joins TRBV27 and TRBJ2-1; TRBD2 matches 11 bases. V lost 1 base and J lost 4; bases outside the gene matches: 3. The length of the CDR3 is 16 residues. Germline loops: CDR1 MNHEY, CDR2 SMNVEV (reference sequence). CDR3 loop: CASSLLPSGGYNEQFF. The CDR3 region has the DNA TGTGCCAGCAGTTTATTACCTAGCGGGGGGTACAATGAGCAGTTCTTC.

The gene calls are TRBV5-4 and TRBJ2-3; 8 bases line up with TRBD2. Trimming at V came to 2 bases and at J to 4 bases, leaving 6 bases not matched to a gene. Germline CDR1 reads SGHNT; CDR2 reads YYREEE (reference sequence). The CDR3 has 15 residues. Written as DNA, the CDR3 is TGTGCCAGCAGCTTAGCGGGGGAGGGGCCAGATACGCAGTATTTT. This gives the protein CASSLAGEGPDTQYF.